The sequence of this T cell receptor (beta chain) was determined in a study of OX40 agonist ivuxolimab in advanced cancers. The study, taken as a whole, reports: The antigens recognized by the expanded peripheral T cells, that is their antigen specificity, were not determined. Circulating CD4+ and CD8+ T cells showed clonal expansion by week 6 at 0.1 to 3.0 mg/kg. CD8+ T cells (on average) carried more expanded clones than CD4+ T cells.

TCRdb's copy holds only in-frame clones and misses some; the assay was immunoSEQ multiplex PCR. The sample has 53,000 or so clones; 93% are singletons. Notes on this clone: What it recognizes is unknown.

This CDR3 has 11 residues. Trimming shortened V by 7 bases and J by 7 bases, and 10 bases separated the two germline ends. The germline V gene encodes CDR1 LNHDA and CDR2 SQIVND (reference sequence). The sequencing used CD4+ or CD8+ T cells sorted from blood, collected in a trial of the OX40 agonist ivuxolimab. The chain links TRBV19 to TRBJ1-1; D is ambiguous. This receptor was taken from an adult with an advanced solid tumor such as melanoma, head and neck, liver or kidney cancer. The CDR3 loop is CASTFRGEAFF. The CDR3 nucleotides are TGTGCCAGTACCTTTCGGGGTGAAGCTTTCTTT.